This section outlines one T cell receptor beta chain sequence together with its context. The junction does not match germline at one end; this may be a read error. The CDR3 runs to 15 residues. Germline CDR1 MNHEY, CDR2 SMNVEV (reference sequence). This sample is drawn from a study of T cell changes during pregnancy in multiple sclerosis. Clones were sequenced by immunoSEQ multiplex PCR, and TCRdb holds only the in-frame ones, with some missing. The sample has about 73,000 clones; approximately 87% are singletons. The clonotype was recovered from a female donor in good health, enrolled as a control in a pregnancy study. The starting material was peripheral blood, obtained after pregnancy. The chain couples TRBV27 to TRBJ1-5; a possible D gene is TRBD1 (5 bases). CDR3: CASSLWGEGNRPQHF. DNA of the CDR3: TGTGCCAGCAGTTTATGGGGGGAAGGCAATCGGCCCCAGCATTTT.